This TCR beta chain was captured in a study of T cells in Graves' hyperthyroidism and ophthalmopathy. Study-wide context: Peripheral blood sampling occurred at initial diagnosis, before any treatment.

Overall study findings and caveats: From stable hyperthyroidism, ophthalmopathy was separated by a 13 V-J model.

This clonotype came up a few times. Its antigen is unidentified. Amplification targeted TCR beta CDR3 regions from RNA transcripts. Using the HTBI primer set, a first-round RT-PCR was run on the TCR CDR3. Via MiXCR, TCRdb re-called the multiplex PCR reads, giving one row per CDR3 protein. This table holds under 400,000 distinct CDR3 sequences, roughly 23% found once. Per germline, CDR1 SGHNT and CDR2 YYREEE (reference sequence). J lost 3 bases, V lost 4 bases, and 6 bases had no gene match. The CDR3 extends over 16 amino acids. The sequenced sample was blood. This chain connects TRBV5-4 to TRBJ2-3; 12 nucleotides agree with TRBD2. The source of this sequence is a woman aged 45-65 years with Graves' hyperthyroidism. The CDR3 DNA sequence: TGTGCCAGCAGCCCTAGCGGGGGGGACGGGACAGATACGCAGTATTTT. This translates into CASSPSGGDGTDTQYF.